The following is a T cell receptor beta chain sequence with its context. What it binds is not known. With 4 bases removed from V and 5 bases from J, the gap between germline ends came to 15 bases. The V gene's germline CDR1 is SGHRS and CDR2 YFSETQ. The length of the CDR3 is 14 residues. The entry originates in a study of beta chain features in type 1 diabetes. Overall study context: On cell yields, gender and age, patients and healthy donors were similar.

Study observations and caveats: PCR may have favored shorter templates equally in patients and controls. Naive, central memory and regulatory TCRB repertoires appeared more similar among patients than healthy donors. For Type 1 diabetes patients, all four CD4+ subsets carried TCRB CDR3s that were moderately but significantly shorter.

The entirety of the isolated RNA underwent reverse transcription, so expressed TCRB transcripts were sequenced. Data came from immunoSEQ multiplex PCR; TCRdb stores just in-frame clones and leaves some out. The table lists approximately 150,000 clones, about 13% of them singletons, with around 1.2% in the top ten. The material sequenced was central memory CD4+ T cells from blood. The origin of this receptor is a man between 18 and 35 years old with type 1 diabetes. This rearrangement joins TRBV5-1 to TRBJ1-2; a possible D gene is TRBD1 (6 bases). The CDR3 is CASSPGGQLYGYTF. CDR3 DNA sequence: TGCGCCAGCAGCCCGGGAGGACAGCTGTATGGCTACACCTTC.